A selection of T cell receptor beta chains follows, all from one sample in a study of identical twins. Each CDR3 protein is one row after TCRdb ran MiXCR on the 5' RACE reads. The sample has around 370,000 distinct CDR3 sequences; about 10% are singletons. The sequenced sample consisted of naive T cells sorted from blood. The receptors stem from a woman aged 45-60 years in good health. Both conserved end residues are part of each CDR3. Each record gives: J gene, V gene, D gene, CDR3 protein. The D gene is left open where the match is weak.

TRBJ2-3 | TRBV5-1 | TRBD2 | CASSLASVAGGPGTQYF
TRBJ2-7 | TRBV12-3/TRBV12-4 | TRBD2 | CASRRTSGPQYF
TRBJ2-2 | TRBV12-3/TRBV12-4 | TRBD1 | CASTPNRGVAGELFF
TRBJ2-2 | TRBV7-2 | TRBD2 | CASSPRLAGGLGTHTGELFF
TRBJ2-7 | TRBV14 | . | CASSQDPGRWQYF
TRBJ1-4 | TRBV27 | . | CASRGELGEKLFF
TRBJ2-5 | TRBV5-6 | . | CASSLSAMIETQYF
TRBJ1-5 | TRBV12-3/TRBV12-4 | . | CASQQERSNQPQHF
TRBJ2-5 | TRBV11-3 | . | CASGERDLQETQYF
TRBJ2-5 | TRBV5-1 | . | CASSLSGEETQYF
TRBJ2-1 | TRBV28 | TRBD1 | CASSYPPDRGVHEQFF
TRBJ1-5 | TRBV12-3/TRBV12-4 | . | CASTRGGSQPQHF
TRBJ2-2 | TRBV20-1 | . | CSASGGTGELFF
TRBJ1-1 | TRBV24-1 | . | CATSDGPGDTEAFF
TRBJ2-1 | TRBV5-1 | . | CASSLRPQPYNEQFF
TRBJ1-2 | TRBV7-8 | . | CASSPGDRSNYGYTF
TRBJ2-1 | TRBV5-6 | TRBD2 | CASSLEMGTSGGHNEQFF
TRBJ2-1 | TRBV12-5 | . | CASGPLALSSYNEQFF
TRBJ1-5 | TRBV15 | TRBD1 | CATSRTTGGGQPQHF
TRBJ2-2 | TRBV5-4 | . | CASSGAWGTGELFF
TRBJ2-1 | TRBV9 | . | CASSVGENEQFF
TRBJ1-1 | TRBV2 | TRBD1 | CASGQGGGLGEAFF
TRBJ2-1 | TRBV12-3/TRBV12-4 | TRBD2 | CASLAGVDNEQFF
TRBJ1-4 | TRBV3-1 | TRBD1 | CASSPNRGTNEKLFF
TRBJ2-2 | TRBV4-2 | TRBD2 | CASSLGRAGAGELFF
TRBJ2-1 | TRBV15 | TRBD2 | CATRYSGSSYNEQFF
TRBJ1-5 | TRBV15 | . | CATSRVRGYQPQHF
TRBJ1-1 | TRBV4-1 | TRBD1 | CASSQGRQGVNTEAFF
TRBJ1-2 | TRBV29-1 | TRBD1 | CSVRSTGEHYGYTF
TRBJ1-1 | TRBV12-3/TRBV12-4 | TRBD1 | CASSSRRQGANTEAFF
TRBJ2-3 | TRBV10-3 | TRBD1 | CAISRDRGVDTQYF
TRBJ2-7 | TRBV7-9 | TRBD2 | CASSLPGGDHIYEQYF
TRBJ2-2 | TRBV2 | . | CATELRLLTGELFF
TRBJ2-1 | TRBV3-1 | . | CASSQPRGDRHNEQFF
TRBJ2-5 | TRBV12-3/TRBV12-4 | . | CASKTSHGQETQYF
TRBJ2-3 | TRBV5-1 | . | CASSLQTADTQYF
TRBJ2-1 | TRBV24-1 | TRBD2 | CATSGVGGAGPQFF
TRBJ2-1 | TRBV20-1 | . | CSATPRQAPTFYNEQFF
TRBJ2-2 | TRBV12-3/TRBV12-4 | . | CASSPQGPDTGELFF
TRBJ1-1 | TRBV5-1 | TRBD1 | CASSLWDSEAFF
TRBJ1-1 | TRBV7-9 | . | CASTNSGGEAFF
TRBJ1-3 | TRBV6-5 | TRBD1 | CASSGRDRDYSGNTIYF
TRBJ2-2 | TRBV7-9 | . | CASNPRVNTGELFF
TRBJ2-5 | TRBV29-1 | . | CSVSPGTGETQYF
TRBJ2-3 | TRBV4-1 | TRBD2 | CASSQQRLAEDTDTQYF
TRBJ2-3 | TRBV14 | . | CASSQDLLGVTDTQYF
TRBJ2-3 | TRBV20-1 | TRBD1 | CSFTGVKKDTQYF
TRBJ1-1 | TRBV20-1 | . | CSARDPVTEAFF
TRBJ2-7 | TRBV6-5 | TRBD1 | CASSDRGTSYEQYF
TRBJ1-1 | TRBV4-1 | TRBD1 | CASSSLGQRNTEAFF
TRBJ2-1 | TRBV12-3/TRBV12-4 | TRBD2 | CASVLAGDNEQFF
TRBJ1-5 | TRBV18 | . | CASSPGSGNQPQHF
TRBJ1-6 | TRBV20-1 | TRBD1 | CSASETGGNSPLHF
TRBJ1-5 | TRBV7-2 | . | CASSLRTLSQPQHF
TRBJ2-1 | TRBV20-1 | TRBD2 | CSPFMASGTYNEQFF
TRBJ2-3 | TRBV12-5 | TRBD2 | CASGSQPGLRTDTQYF
TRBJ2-5 | TRBV10-3 | . | CAPRLTEF
TRBJ2-1 | TRBV11-2 | TRBD1 | CASSLDRTGDEQFF
TRBJ2-3 | TRBV5-1 | TRBD2 | CASSPEASGWRDTQYF
TRBJ2-7 | TRBV5-1 | . | CASSSGLSSYEQYF